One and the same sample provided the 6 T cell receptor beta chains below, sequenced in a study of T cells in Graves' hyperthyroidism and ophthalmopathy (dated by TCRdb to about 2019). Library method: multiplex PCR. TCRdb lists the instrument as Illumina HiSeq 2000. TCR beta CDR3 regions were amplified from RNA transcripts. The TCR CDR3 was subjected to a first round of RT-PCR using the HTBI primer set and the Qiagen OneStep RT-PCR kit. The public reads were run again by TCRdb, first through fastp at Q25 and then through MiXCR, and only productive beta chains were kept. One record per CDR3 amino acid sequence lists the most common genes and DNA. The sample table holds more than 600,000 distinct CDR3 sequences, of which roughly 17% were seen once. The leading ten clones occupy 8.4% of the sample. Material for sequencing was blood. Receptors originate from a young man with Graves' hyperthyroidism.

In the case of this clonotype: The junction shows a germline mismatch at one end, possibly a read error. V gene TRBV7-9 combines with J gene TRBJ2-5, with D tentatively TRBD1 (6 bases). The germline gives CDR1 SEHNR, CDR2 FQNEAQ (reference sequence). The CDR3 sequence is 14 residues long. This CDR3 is CVSSLYRVLETQYF. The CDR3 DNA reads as TGTGTCAGCAGCTTATACAGGGTCCTAGAGACCCAGTACTTC.

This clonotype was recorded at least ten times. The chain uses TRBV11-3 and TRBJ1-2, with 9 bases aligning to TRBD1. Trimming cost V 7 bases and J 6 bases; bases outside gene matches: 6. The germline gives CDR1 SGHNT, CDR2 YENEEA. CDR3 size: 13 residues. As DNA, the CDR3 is TGTGCCAGCATCACCTGGACAGGGGATGGCTACACCTTC. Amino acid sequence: CASITWTGDGYTF.

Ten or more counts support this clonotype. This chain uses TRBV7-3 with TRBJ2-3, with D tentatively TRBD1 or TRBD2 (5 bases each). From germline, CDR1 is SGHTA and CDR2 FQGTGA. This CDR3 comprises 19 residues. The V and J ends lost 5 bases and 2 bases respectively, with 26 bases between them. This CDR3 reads CASSPVGGWGGGATDTQYF. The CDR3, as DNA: TGTGCCAGCAGCCCGGTTGGGGGTTGGGGTGGCGGAGCCACAGATACGCAGTATTTT.

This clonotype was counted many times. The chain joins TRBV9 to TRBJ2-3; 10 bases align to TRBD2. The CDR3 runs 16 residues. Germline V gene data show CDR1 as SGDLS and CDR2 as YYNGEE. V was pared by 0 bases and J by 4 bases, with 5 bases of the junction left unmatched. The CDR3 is CASSVGETSGSDTQYF. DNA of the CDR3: TGTGCCAGCAGCGTAGGCGAGACTAGCGGGTCAGATACGCAGTATTTT.

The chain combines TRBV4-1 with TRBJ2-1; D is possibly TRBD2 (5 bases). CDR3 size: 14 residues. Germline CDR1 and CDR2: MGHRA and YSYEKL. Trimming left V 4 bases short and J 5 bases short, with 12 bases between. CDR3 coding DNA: TGCGCCAGCAGCCTTAGCGTTGCGGACAATGAGCAGTTCTTC. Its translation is CASSLSVADNEQFF.

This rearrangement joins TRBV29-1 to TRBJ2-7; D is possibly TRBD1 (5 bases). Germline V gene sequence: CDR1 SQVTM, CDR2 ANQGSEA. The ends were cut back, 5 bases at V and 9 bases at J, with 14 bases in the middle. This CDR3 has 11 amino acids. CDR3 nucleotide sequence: TGCAGCGTTAGTATGGGGCGCGGGCAGTACTTC. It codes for CSVSMGRGQYF.